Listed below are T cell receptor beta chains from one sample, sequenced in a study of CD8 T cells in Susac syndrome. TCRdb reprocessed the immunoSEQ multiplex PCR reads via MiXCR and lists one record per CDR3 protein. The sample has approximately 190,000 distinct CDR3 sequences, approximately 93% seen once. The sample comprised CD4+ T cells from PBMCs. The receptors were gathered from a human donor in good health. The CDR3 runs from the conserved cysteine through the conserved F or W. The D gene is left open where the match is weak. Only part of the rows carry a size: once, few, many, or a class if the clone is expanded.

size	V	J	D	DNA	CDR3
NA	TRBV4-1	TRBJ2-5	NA	TGCGCCAGCAGCCAAGAAGATTCGGAAGAGACCCAGTACTTC	CASSQEDSEETQYF
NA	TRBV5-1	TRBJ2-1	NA	TGCGCCAGCAGCTTGGCCGGGCCCAACTCCTACAATGAGCAGTTCTTC	CASSLAGPNSYNEQFF
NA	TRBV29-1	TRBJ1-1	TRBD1	TGCAGCGATCGGGACAGGGCTGAAGCTTTCTTT	CSDRDRAEAFF
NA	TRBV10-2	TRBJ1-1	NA	TGCGCCAGCACTGGACAGTTAAACACTGAAGCTTTCTTT	CASTGQLNTEAFF
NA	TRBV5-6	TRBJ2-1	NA	TGTGCCAGCAGCTTGGACAGGGTAGGAAATGAGCAGTTCTTC	CASSLDRVGNEQFF
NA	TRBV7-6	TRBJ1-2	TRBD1	TGTGCCAGCAGCTTAGGGACAGGCGTCGGCTACACCTTC	CASSLGTGVGYTF
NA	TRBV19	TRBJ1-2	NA	TGTGCCAGTCGGCAAAGGGCCCACTTGGATGGCTACACCTTC	CASRQRAHLDGYTF
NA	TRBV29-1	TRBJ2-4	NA	TGCAGCGTTACAGCGAGCCAGGGAAACATTCAGTACTTC	CSVTASQGNIQYF
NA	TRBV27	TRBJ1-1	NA	TGTGCCAGCAGTTTGTGGGTAGGCCACCGCGGGACTGAAGCTTTCTTT	CASSLWVGHRGTEAFF
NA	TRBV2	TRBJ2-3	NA	TGTGCCAGCAGTGGGATGCGGGGGCGCACAGATACGCAGTATTTT	CASSGMRGRTDTQYF
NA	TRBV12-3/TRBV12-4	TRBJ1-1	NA	TGTGCCAGCAGTCCCCCCAAAGGGTTCACTGAAGCTTTCTTT	CASSPPKGFTEAFF
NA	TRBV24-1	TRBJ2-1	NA	TGTGCCACCGGCCAGGGGTTTGACAATGAGCAGTTCTTC	CATGQGFDNEQFF
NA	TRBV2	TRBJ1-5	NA	TGTGCCAGCAGTGAAGCGGGCTATCAGCCCCAGCATTTT	CASSEAGYQPQHF
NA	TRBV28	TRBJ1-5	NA	TGTGCCAGCGAAGGGGCGCGCAATCAGCCCCAGCATTTT	CASEGARNQPQHF
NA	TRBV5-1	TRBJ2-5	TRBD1	TGCGCCAGCAGCCCTATGCCACAGGGGAGCCAGTACTTC	CASSPMPQGSQYF
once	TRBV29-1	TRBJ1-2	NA	TGCAGCGTGCATGCTGATGGCTACACCTTC	CSVHADGYTF
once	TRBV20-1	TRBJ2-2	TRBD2	TGCAGTGCTAGAGTACTAGCGGGGTACACCGGGGAGCTGTTTTTT	CSARVLAGYTGELFF
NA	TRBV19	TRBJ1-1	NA	TGTGCCTCAGGGGAGGGAACCATGAACACTGAAGCTTTCTTT	CASGEGTMNTEAFF
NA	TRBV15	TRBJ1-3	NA	TGTGCCACCAGCCGCTGGACTGATCCTGGAAACACCATATATTTT	CATSRWTDPGNTIYF
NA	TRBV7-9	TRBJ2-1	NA	TGTGCCAGCCTCGAGGTAAATGAGCAGTTCTTC	CASLEVNEQFF
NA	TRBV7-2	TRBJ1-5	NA	TGTGCCAGCAGTCAGGACAGAGATCAGCCCCAGCATTTT	CASSQDRDQPQHF
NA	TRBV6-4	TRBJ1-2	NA	TGTGCCAGCAGTGACTCTGGGGGGCTCAACTATGGCTACACCTTC	CASSDSGGLNYGYTF
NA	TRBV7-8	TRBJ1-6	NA	TGTGCCAGCAGCGTAAATCAGGGGATGACCCTCCACTTT	CASSVNQGMTLHF
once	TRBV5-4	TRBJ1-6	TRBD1	TGTGCCAGCAGCTGGGACAGCAATTCACCCCTCCACTTT	CASSWDSNSPLHF
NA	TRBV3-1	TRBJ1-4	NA	TGTGCCAGCAGCCCTGGGGGGCAGGGCGGAAAACTGTTTTTT	CASSPGGQGGKLFF
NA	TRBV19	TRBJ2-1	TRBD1	TGTGCCAGTAAAGGCCAGGGGGCCGGTGAGCAGTTCTTC	CASKGQGAGEQFF
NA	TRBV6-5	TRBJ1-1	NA	TGTGCCAGCAGTTCGGACCCGAACACTGAAGCTTTCTTT	CASSSDPNTEAFF
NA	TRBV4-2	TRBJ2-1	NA	TGTGCCAGCAGCCCCGGACGGGACGAAGGGAATGAGCAGTGGTTCTTC	CASSPGRDEGNEQWFF
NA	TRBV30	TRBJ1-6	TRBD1	TGTGCCTGGAATCAGGGGGCGGGTAATTCACCCCTCCACTTT	CAWNQGAGNSPLHF
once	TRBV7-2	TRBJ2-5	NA	TGTGCCAGCAGCTTAGAGGGCAGGCGAGGAGAGACCCAGTACTTC	CASSLEGRRGETQYF
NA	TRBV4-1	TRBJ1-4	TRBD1	TGCGCCAGCAGCCAAGCTGTCGGACAGGGAAATGAAAAACTGTTTTTT	CASSQAVGQGNEKLFF